The clone carrying this T cell receptor beta chain was observed many times. The data derive from a study of T-cell reconstitution after alpha-beta-depleted transplantation in children. Unique molecular identifiers were incorporated during preparation of the TCRbeta library. TCRdb redid the calling of the PCR reads with MiXCR, one entry per CDR3 protein. The sample holds more than 250,000 distinct CDR3 sequences; almost 10% are singletons and the top ten take 10%. The source material was PBMCs from the stem cell graft donor, sampled from the stem cell graft. This TCR came from a human donor who donated a stem cell graft to a child with SCID.

This chain's CDR3 is CASSSQYGYTF. In DNA form, the CDR3 reads TGTGCCAGCAGTTCCCAATATGGCTACACCTTC. This chain uses TRBV12-3 or TRBV12-4 with TRBJ1-2; D is unresolved. The CDR3 covers 11 residues. Trimming pared 4 bases from V and 5 bases from J, leaving 5 bases between.